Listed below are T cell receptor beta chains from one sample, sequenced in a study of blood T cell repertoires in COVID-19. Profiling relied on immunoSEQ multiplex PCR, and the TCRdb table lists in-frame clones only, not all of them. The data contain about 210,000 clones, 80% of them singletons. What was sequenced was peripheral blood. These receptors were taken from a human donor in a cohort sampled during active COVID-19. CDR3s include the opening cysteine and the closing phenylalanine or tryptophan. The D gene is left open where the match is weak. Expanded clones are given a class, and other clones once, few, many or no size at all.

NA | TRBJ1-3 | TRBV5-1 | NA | TGCGCCAGCACCCCACAGGGAAAGGGAAACACCATATATTTT | CASTPQGKGNTIYF
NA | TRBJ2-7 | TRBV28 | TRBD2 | TGTGCCAGCAGTTTGGGACTAGCGGACTACGAGCAGTACTTC | CASSLGLADYEQYF
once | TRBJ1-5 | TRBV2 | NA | TGTGCCAGCAGTGTAGGGACAACTAGCAATCAGCCCCAGCATTTT | CASSVGTTSNQPQHF
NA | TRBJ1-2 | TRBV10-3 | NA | TGTGCCATCAGTGAGAGCCGGAGCTCAGGGTATGGCTACACCTTC | CAISESRSSGYGYTF
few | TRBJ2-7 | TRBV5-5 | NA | TGTGCCAGCAGCTTGGAGTGGGGAGCGGAAGAGCAGTACTTC | CASSLEWGAEEQYF
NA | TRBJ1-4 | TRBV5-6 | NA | TGTGCCAGCAGCCCCAGATATGGGGGAGGAAAACTGTTTTTT | CASSPRYGGGKLFF
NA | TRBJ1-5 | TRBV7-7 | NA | TGTGCTAGCAGCTTAAGGGGTGCCCAGCATTTT | CASSLRGAQHF
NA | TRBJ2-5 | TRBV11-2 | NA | TGTGCCAGCAGCTTCGGACTCGTCCCGGGGGAGACCCAGTACTTC | CASSFGLVPGETQYF
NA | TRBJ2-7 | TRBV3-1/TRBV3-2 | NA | TGTGCCAGCAGCGAACGGGTGGGACTCTCCTACGAGCAGTACTTC | CASSERVGLSYEQYF
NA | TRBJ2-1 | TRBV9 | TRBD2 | TGTGCCAGCAGCGTAGCTGGGACTAGGAGTGAGCAGTTCTTC | CASSVAGTRSEQFF
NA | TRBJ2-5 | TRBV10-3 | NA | TGTGCCATCAGTGAAGGGGGTAGCGTCGAAGAGACCCAGTACTTC | CAISEGGSVEETQYF
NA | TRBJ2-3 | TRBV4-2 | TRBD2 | TGTGCCAGCAGCCAAGTGGGGACTAGCGGGACTCCAGATACGCAGTATTTT | CASSQVGTSGTPDTQYF
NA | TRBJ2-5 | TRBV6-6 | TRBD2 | TGTGCCAGCAGTCCACGGAGGGCTAGCGGGAGTTTGGAGACCCAGTACTTC | CASSPRRASGSLETQYF
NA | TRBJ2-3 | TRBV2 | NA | TGTGCCAGCCTCAAGAGGACAGATACGCAGTATTTT | CASLKRTDTQYF
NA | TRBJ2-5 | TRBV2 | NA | TGTGCCAGCAAAGATACACGCCCCAGACAAGAGACCCAGTACTTC | CASKDTRPRQETQYF
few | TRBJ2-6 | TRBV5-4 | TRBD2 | TGTGCCAGCAGCGCCGTACCGGCGGGGGGTAACTCTGGGGCCAACGTCCTGACTTTC | CASSAVPAGGNSGANVLTF
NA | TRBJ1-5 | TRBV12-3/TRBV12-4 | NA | TGTGCCAGCAGTTTGGGAGATCAGCCCCAGCATTTT | CASSLGDQPQHF
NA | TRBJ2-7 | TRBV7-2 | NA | TGTGCCAGCAGCTTACTAGCATCCTACGAGCAGTACTTC | CASSLLASYEQYF
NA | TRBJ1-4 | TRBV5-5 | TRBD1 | TGTGCCAGCAGCTTCGGAAATACAGGGGCTGTTAGGGAAAAACTGTTTTTT | CASSFGNTGAVREKLFF
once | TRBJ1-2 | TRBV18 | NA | TGTGCCAGCTCACTCCAGGGGTACTATGGCTACACCTTC | CASSLQGYYGYTF
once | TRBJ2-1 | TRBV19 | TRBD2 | TGTGCCAGTAGTTGGACTAGCGAGTTTCATGAGCAGTTCTTC | CASSWTSEFHEQFF
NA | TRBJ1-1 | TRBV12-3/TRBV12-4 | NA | TGTGCCAGCAGTTCCCCCTACACTGAAGCTTTCTTT | CASSSPYTEAFF
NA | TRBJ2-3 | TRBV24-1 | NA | TGTGCCACCAGTGATAAGAGGGGGGGCGGAACAGATACGCAGTATTTT | CATSDKRGGGTDTQYF
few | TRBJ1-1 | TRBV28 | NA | TGTGCCAGCAGCCTACTGACTGAAGCTTTCTTT | CASSLLTEAFF
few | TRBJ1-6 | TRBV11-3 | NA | TGTGCCAGCAGCTTAGGGGGCCTCGACTCACCCCTCCACTTT | CASSLGGLDSPLHF
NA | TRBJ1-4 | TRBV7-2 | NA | TGTGCCAGCAGCGCGGGGGGGGGCGAAAAACTGTTTTTT | CASSAGGGEKLFF
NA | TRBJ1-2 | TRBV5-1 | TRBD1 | TGCGCCAGCAGCTTGGGGGACAGGACTCTCTATGGCTACACCTTC | CASSLGDRTLYGYTF
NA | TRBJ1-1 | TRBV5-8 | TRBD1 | TGTGCCAGCAGCTTGGCCCTTGGACAGGGGAACACTGAAGCTTTCTTT | CASSLALGQGNTEAFF
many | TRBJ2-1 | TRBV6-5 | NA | TGTGCCAGCAGTTACACCATTCAGATGGTGCAGTTCTTC | CASSYTIQMVQFF
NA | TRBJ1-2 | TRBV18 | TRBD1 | TGTGCCAGCTCACCGGCCAACTCTCAGGGGGCAGGTGGCTACACCTTC | CASSPANSQGAGGYTF
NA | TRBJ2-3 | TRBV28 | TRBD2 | TGTGCCAGCCTTTGGGCGGGAGGGCCCTCAGAAGCGCTCACAGATACGCAGTATTTT | CASLWAGGPSEALTDTQYF
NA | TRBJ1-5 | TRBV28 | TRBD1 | TGTGCCAGCAAGGGGGCTCTGCATCAGCCCCAGCATTTT | CASKGALHQPQHF
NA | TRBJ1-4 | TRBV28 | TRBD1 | TGTGCCAGCAGTTGGCAGGGGGTTGATGAAAAACTGTTTTTT | CASSWQGVDEKLFF
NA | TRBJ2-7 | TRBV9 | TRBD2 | TGTGCCAGCAGCCGCGGGGGAAGCTCCTACGAGCAGTACTTC | CASSRGGSSYEQYF
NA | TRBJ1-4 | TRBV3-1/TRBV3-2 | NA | TGTGCCAGCAGCCCAACAGGGACGGCTAATGAAAAACTGTTTTTT | CASSPTGTANEKLFF
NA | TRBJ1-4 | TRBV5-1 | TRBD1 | TGCGCCAGCAGCCAAGACCCCACCGGGACAGGGGAGGACGAAAAACTGTTTTTT | CASSQDPTGTGEDEKLFF
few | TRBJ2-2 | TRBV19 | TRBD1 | TGTGCCAGTAGTTGGGACAGATTCACCGGGGAGCTGTTTTTT | CASSWDRFTGELFF
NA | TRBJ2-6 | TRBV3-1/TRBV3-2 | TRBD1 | TGTGCCAGCAGACCTAATCCGGGACAGGGGAGTGGGGCCAACGTCCTGACTTTC | CASRPNPGQGSGANVLTF
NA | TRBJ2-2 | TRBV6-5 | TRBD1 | TGTGCCAGCAGTTTGGACAGGGGGCGCACCGGGGAGCTGTTTTTT | CASSLDRGRTGELFF
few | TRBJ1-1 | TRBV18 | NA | TGTGCCAGCTCACCAACAGGGAAGAACACTGAAGCTTTCTTT | CASSPTGKNTEAFF
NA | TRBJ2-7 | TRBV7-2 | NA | TGTGCCAGCAGCTTAGCGCGAACAGATTCTTTCTACGAGCAGTACTTC | CASSLARTDSFYEQYF
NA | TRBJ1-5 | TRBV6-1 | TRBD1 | TGTGCCAGCAGTGACTTACCGGGACAGGGTGGTCAGCCCCAGCATTTT | CASSDLPGQGGQPQHF